These 28 T cell receptor beta chains were sequenced from one sample in a study of response to subunit inactivated influenza vaccine. TCRdb ran MiXCR on the RT-PCR reads and lists one entry per CDR3 protein. The table lists just under 550,000 distinct CDR3 sequences, under 30% of them singletons. The same specimen was also included in a second study, on T cells expressing NK-cell markers. From that second work: Making the TCR beta cDNA relied on 5'RACE template switching with UMIs.

The material was CD4+ T cells sorted from PBMCs, obtained 11 to 12 days after vaccination. The source of these receptors is a man aged 45-60 years who received an inactivated influenza vaccine.

A few counts support this clonotype. This chain joins TRBV6-5 and TRBJ2-1, with TRBD2 identical over 15 bases. This CDR3 has 16 residues. Losses at the gene ends were 0 bases for V and 9 bases for J; bases not matched to a gene: 3. The germline CDR1 and CDR2 sequences are MNHEY and SVGAGI. The CDR3 spells CASSYSWTSGGVEQFF. The CDR3 DNA reads TGTGCCAGCAGTTACTCCTGGACTAGCGGGGGGGTTGAGCAGTTCTTC.

There are a few counts of this clonotype. V usage is TRBV10-2 and J usage is TRBJ2-7, with D unclear. The germline V gene encodes CDR1 WSHSY and CDR2 SAAADI. Trimming removed 4 bases from V and 3 bases from J, with 7 bases in between. This CDR3 spans 12 amino acids. DNA of the CDR3: TGCGCCAGCAGTGGACGCAACTACGAGCAGTACTTC. It yields the protein CASSGRNYEQYF.

This clonotype has more than one count but fewer than ten. The rearrangement uses TRBV20-1 and TRBJ2-3; 13 positions match TRBD2. The CDR3 is 14 amino acids. CDR1 and CDR2 (germline): DFQATT, SNEGSKA (reference sequence). V was pared by 7 bases and J by 6 bases, with 7 bases of the junction left unmatched. The CDR3 spells CSGGLAGAGDTQYF. The CDR3 DNA reads as TGCAGTGGAGGACTAGCGGGAGCGGGCGATACGCAGTATTTT.

The sample holds a few counts of this clonotype. The V call is TRBV7-2, the J call TRBJ2-7, with a weak D call TRBD2 (6 bases). Germline V CDR1 and CDR2: SGHTA, FQGNSA. This CDR3 is built from 14 residues. The V and J ends lost 1 base and 2 bases respectively, with 9 bases between them. Written as DNA, the CDR3 is TGTGCCAGCAGCTTAGGGACTATCACCTACGAGCAGTACTTC. Translation gives CASSLGTITYEQYF. Supplemented by reference TRBV7-2 and TRBJ2-7, the full variable domain reads GAGVSQSPSNKVTEKGKDVELRCDPISGHTALYWYRQSLGQGLEFLIYFQGNSAPDKSGLPSDRFSAERTGGSVSTLTIQRTQQEDSAVYLCASSLGTITYEQYFGPGTRLTVT.

This clonotype occurred a few times. The chain uses TRBV29-1 and TRBJ2-3; TRBD2 agrees at 10 bases. This CDR3 contains 15 residues. The ends lost 4 bases at V and 1 base at J; junction bases unmatched: 5. Germline lookup yields CDR1 SQVTM and CDR2 ANQGSEA. The DNA for the CDR3 is TGCAGCGTTGGTCGCCTAGCGGGGGGCACAGATACGCAGTATTTT. This codes for CSVGRLAGGTDTQYF.

This clonotype was observed at least ten times. The chain combines TRBV5-1 with TRBJ2-1, with 10 bases that match TRBD2. The CDR3 runs to 14 residues. CDR1 SGHRS and CDR2 YFSETQ come from the germline V gene. Trimming cost V 4 bases and J 8 bases; bases outside gene matches: 6. In DNA, the CDR3 is TGCGCCAGCAGCCCCCCTAGCGGGAGCGATGAGCAGTTCTTC. Translating it yields CASSPPSGSDEQFF.

The J gene is TRBJ2-5, the V gene TRBV5-1; 7 positions agree with TRBD2. CDR3 size: 14 residues. Trimming at V came to 7 bases and at J to 1 base, leaving 7 bases not matched to a gene. Germline values: CDR1 SGHRS, CDR2 YFSETQ. The CDR3: CASLGVAGQETQYF. The CDR3 nucleotides are TGCGCCAGCCTGGGGGTAGCGGGCCAAGAGACCCAGTACTTC.

Only a few counts were recorded for this clonotype. The chain uses TRBV7-8 and TRBJ2-1; TRBD2 matches at 10 bases. Losses at the gene ends were 2 bases for V and 0 bases for J; bases not matched to a gene: 7. This CDR3 region has 18 residues. Germline CDR1 is SGHVS and CDR2 is FQNEAQ. DNA of the CDR3: TGTGCCAGCAGCTTACGGGGACTAGCGATAAGCTCCTACAATGAGCAGTTCTTC. This sequence encodes CASSLRGLAISSYNEQFF.

This rearrangement joins TRBV6-5 to TRBJ1-3; tentative D call: TRBD1 (5 bases). CDR1 and CDR2 from the germline V gene are MNHEY and SVGAGI. The V gene lost 2 bases and the J gene lost 2 bases, with 7 bases spanning the gap. The CDR3 sequence is 14 residues long. DNA for the CDR3: TGTGCCAGCAGTTACGGGACGGCTGGAAACACCATATATTTT. This encodes CASSYGTAGNTIYF.

This clonotype was counted between two and nine times. This chain uses TRBV20-1 with TRBJ2-1; tentatively, D is TRBD2 (5 bases). Germline V gene data show CDR1 as DFQATT and CDR2 as SNEGSKA (reference sequence). CDR3 size: 16 residues. With 6 bases removed from V and 0 bases from J, the gap between germline ends came to 18 bases. Written as DNA, the CDR3 is TGCAGTGCCCCGGGGTTGTGGGGAAACTCCTACAATGAGCAGTTCTTC. Translated, it gives CSAPGLWGNSYNEQFF.

V is TRBV29-1 and J is TRBJ1-2, with D unresolved. Germline V gene data show CDR1 as SQVTM and CDR2 as ANQGSEA. V lost 5 bases, J lost 1 base, and 8 bases lay in between. The CDR3 covers 12 residues. The CDR3 DNA follows: TGCAGCGTTTGGCACCGTAACTATGGCTACACCTTC. This gives the protein CSVWHRNYGYTF.

The table lists this clonotype with a few counts. The CDR3 spells CASSMTSGTFNEQFF. CDR3 bases: TGTGCCAGTAGTATGACTAGCGGGACCTTCAATGAGCAGTTCTTC. The chain couples TRBV19 to TRBJ2-1; 11 nucleotides match TRBD2. The ends lost 3 bases at V and 6 bases at J; junction bases unmatched: 4. From germline, CDR1 is LNHDA and CDR2 SQIVND (reference sequence). The CDR3 contains 15 residues.

The chain links TRBV4-1 to TRBJ2-2; TRBD1 matches at 7 bases. CDR3 length: 15 residues. J gave up 0 bases and V 3 bases, and 1 base lay outside the gene matches. Germline V gene sequence: CDR1 MGHRA, CDR2 YSYEKL. CDR3 bases: TGCGCCAGCAGCCAGGGACAGCCGAACACCGGGGAGCTGTTTTTT. Its protein is CASSQGQPNTGELFF.

The chain combines TRBV5-1 with TRBJ2-5, with 8 bases lining up with TRBD1. This CDR3 comprises 16 residues. Germline lookup yields CDR1 SGHRS and CDR2 YFSETQ. Unmatched junction bases numbered 11, after V lost 3 bases and J lost 4 bases. CDR3 residues: CASSYRPPGGSETQYF. The CDR3 bases are TGCGCCAGCAGCTACAGACCTCCAGGGGGCTCAGAGACCCAGTACTTC.

Ten or more counts support this clonotype. V and J are TRBV12-3 or TRBV12-4 and TRBJ2-5; D is undetermined. CDR3 length equals 11 residues. Trimming left V 6 bases short and J 4 bases short, with 6 bases between. This chain's CDR3 is CASSRGETQYF. The CDR3, as DNA: TGTGCCAGCAGCCGAGGAGAGACCCAGTACTTC.

This chain connects TRBV7-2 to TRBJ2-7; D is possibly TRBD1 (5 bases). The CDR3 consists of 14 residues. Germline loops: CDR1 SGHTA, CDR2 FQGNSA. The V end lost 7 bases, the J end lost 3 bases, and 16 bases lay between the germline ends. CDR3 loop: CASNPTTGSYEQYF. For the CDR3, the DNA is TGTGCCAGCAACCCGACCACAGGAAGCTACGAGCAGTACTTC.

This clonotype was seen a handful of times. This chain uses TRBV5-1 with TRBJ2-3, with D tentatively TRBD1 (5 bases). Germline CDR1 and CDR2: SGHRS and YFSETQ. V was cut by 1 base and J by 3 bases, with 12 bases left in between. The CDR3 is made up of 15 amino acids. As DNA, the CDR3 is TGCGCCAGCAGCTTGCAGGGCCGGCTTACAGATACGCAGTATTTT. Translation gives CASSLQGRLTDTQYF.

This chain joins TRBV7-2 and TRBJ2-1; D is uncertain. CDR1 is SGHTA, CDR2 FQGNSA, per germline. The V end lost 1 base, the J end lost 5 bases, and 9 bases lay between the germline ends. This CDR3 contains 14 residues. The CDR3 here is CASSLGHANNEQFF. The DNA of the CDR3 is TGTGCCAGCAGCTTAGGACACGCTAACAATGAGCAGTTCTTC.

This clonotype occurred a few times. The chain joins TRBV5-1 to TRBJ2-3; weak D call: TRBD2 (6 bases). Germline CDR1 reads SGHRS; CDR2 reads YFSETQ. This CDR3 is 16 amino acids long. Trimming took 4 bases from V and 1 from J, leaving 16 bases between them. For the CDR3, the DNA is TGCGCCAGCAGCCTACCAGGAGGGGACGGCACAGATACGCAGTATTTT. Translated, it gives CASSLPGGDGTDTQYF.

V is TRBV18 and J is TRBJ2-3, with 7 bases lining up with TRBD1. This CDR3 comprises 15 residues. Germline CDR1 is KGHSH and CDR2 is LQKENI. With 2 bases clipped from V and 2 bases from J, the junction kept 4 bases outside the gene matches. CDR3 nucleotide sequence: TGTGCCAGCTCACCATCGGGACAGCTCACAGATACGCAGTATTTT. The encoded protein is CASSPSGQLTDTQYF.

The CDR3 DNA reads as TGCAGTGCTCGGGACGTCGGCGGCACTGAAGCTTTCTTT. The encoded protein is CSARDVGGTEAFF. The chain recombines TRBV20-1 with TRBJ1-1; tentative D call: TRBD1 (5 bases). CDR3 size: 13 residues. The germline CDR1 and CDR2 sequences are DFQATT and SNEGSKA (reference sequence). V gave up 5 bases and J gave up 4 bases, with 14 bases separating them.

CDR3 sequence reads: CASSLEPFNLRQPQHF. The CDR3 DNA reads as TGTGCCAGCAGCTTAGAACCTTTTAACCTGAGGCAGCCCCAGCATTTT. The J gene is TRBJ1-5, the V gene TRBV7-8, with D unresolved. The CDR3 sequence is 16 residues long. Germline V gene data show CDR1 as SGHVS and CDR2 as FQNEAQ. Trimming shortened V by 1 base and J by 7 bases, and 17 bases separated the two germline ends.

CDR3 loop: CASTAGGNTIYF. CDR3 nucleotides: TGTGCCAGCACTGCTGGGGGAAACACCATATATTTT. J is TRBJ1-3 and V is TRBV6-1; no definite D call. V was shortened by 7 bases and J by 4 bases, with 8 bases between the two germline ends. This CDR3 region has 12 residues. Germline V gives CDR1 MNHNS, CDR2 SASEGT.

J is TRBJ2-5 and V is TRBV7-9, with D perhaps matching TRBD1 or TRBD2 (5 bases each). The germline CDR1 and CDR2 sequences are SEHNR and FQNEAQ (reference sequence). Between the trimmed V and J ends, which lost 4 bases and 5 bases, there was a span of 8 bases. The CDR3 spans 12 residues. CDR3 sequence reads: CASSSGSETQYF. The CDR3 region has the DNA TGTGCCAGCAGCTCAGGGAGTGAGACCCAGTACTTC.

The genes are TRBV7-2 and TRBJ2-1; TRBD2 aligns across 10 bases. CDR3 size: 15 residues. CDR1 and CDR2 from the germline V gene are SGHTA and FQGNSA. V shed 4 bases and J 9 bases; nucleotides not matched to a gene: 9. CDR3 amino acids: CASSSSGTSVGEQFF. Here the CDR3 DNA reads TGTGCCAGCAGCTCCTCCGGGACTAGCGTCGGTGAGCAGTTCTTC.

This chain links TRBV5-1 with TRBJ2-5, with D possibly matching TRBD1 (6 bases). Germline-derived CDR1 and CDR2 are SGHRS and YFSETQ. V was pared by 7 bases and J by 2 bases, with 9 bases between. The CDR3 is 12 residues long. The CDR3, as DNA: TGCGCCAGCCGACAGGATCAAGAGACCCAGTACTTC. Encoded protein: CASRQDQETQYF. Variable domain in full (rest from reference TRBV5-1 and TRBJ2-5): KAGVTQTPRYLIKTRGQQVTLSCSPISGHRSVSWYQQTPGQGLQFLFEYFSETQRNKGNFPGRFSGRQFSNSRSEMNVSTLELGDSALYLCASRQDQETQYFGPGTRLLVL.

The J gene is TRBJ1-1, the V gene TRBV20-1, with D maybe TRBD1 (5 bases). There are 13 residues in the CDR3. V lost 4 bases and J lost 3, with 12 bases in between. CDR1 DFQATT and CDR2 SNEGSKA come from the germline V gene (reference sequence). The CDR3 is CSAMAGRHTEAFF. CDR3 nucleotides: TGCAGTGCTATGGCAGGGAGGCACACTGAAGCTTTCTTT.

J is TRBJ2-2 and V is TRBV20-1, with 8 positions matching TRBD1. Unmatched junction bases numbered 3, after V lost 0 bases and J lost 6 bases. The CDR3 spans 14 residues. Per the germline V gene, CDR1 is DFQATT and CDR2 is SNEGSKA (reference sequence). CDR3 amino acids: CSARDRGRAGELFF. The DNA for the CDR3 is TGCAGTGCTAGAGACAGGGGGCGGGCCGGGGAGCTGTTTTTT.